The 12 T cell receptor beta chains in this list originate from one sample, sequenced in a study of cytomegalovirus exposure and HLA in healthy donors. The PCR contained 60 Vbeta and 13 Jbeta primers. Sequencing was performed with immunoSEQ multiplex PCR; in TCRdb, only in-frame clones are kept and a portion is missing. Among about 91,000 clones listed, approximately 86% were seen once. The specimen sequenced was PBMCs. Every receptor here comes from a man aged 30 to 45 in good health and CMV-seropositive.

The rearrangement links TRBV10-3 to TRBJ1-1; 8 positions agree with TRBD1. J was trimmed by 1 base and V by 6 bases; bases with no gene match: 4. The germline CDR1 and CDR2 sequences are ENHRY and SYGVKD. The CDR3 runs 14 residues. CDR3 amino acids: CAISLDRGNTEAFF. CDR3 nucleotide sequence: TGTGCCATCAGCCTAGACAGGGGGAACACTGAAGCTTTCTTT.

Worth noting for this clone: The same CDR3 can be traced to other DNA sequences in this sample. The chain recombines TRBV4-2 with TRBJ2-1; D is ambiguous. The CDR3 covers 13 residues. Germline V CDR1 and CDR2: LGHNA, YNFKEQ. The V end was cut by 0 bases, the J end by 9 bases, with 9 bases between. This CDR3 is CASSQDQVGEQFF. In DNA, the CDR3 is TGTGCCAGCAGCCAAGACCAGGTCGGTGAGCAGTTCTTC.

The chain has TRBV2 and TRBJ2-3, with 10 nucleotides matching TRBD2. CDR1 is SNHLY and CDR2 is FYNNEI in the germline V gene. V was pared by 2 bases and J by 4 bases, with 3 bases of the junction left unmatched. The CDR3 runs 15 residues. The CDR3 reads CASSELAGEADTQYF. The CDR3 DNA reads TGTGCCAGCAGTGAACTAGCGGGAGAGGCAGATACGCAGTATTTT.

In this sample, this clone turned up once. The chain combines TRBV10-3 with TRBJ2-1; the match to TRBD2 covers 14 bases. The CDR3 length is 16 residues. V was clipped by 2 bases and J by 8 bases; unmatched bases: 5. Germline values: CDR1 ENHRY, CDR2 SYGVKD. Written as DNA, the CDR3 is TGTGCCATCAGTGAGCGGGGACTAGCGGGAGTGGATGAGCAGTTCTTC. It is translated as CAISERGLAGVDEQFF.

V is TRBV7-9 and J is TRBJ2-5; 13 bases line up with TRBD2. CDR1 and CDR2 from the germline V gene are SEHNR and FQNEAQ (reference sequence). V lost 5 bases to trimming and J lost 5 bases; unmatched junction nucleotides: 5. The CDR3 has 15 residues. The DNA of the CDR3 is TGTGCCAGCAGCGAGACTAGCGGGAGGTGGGAGACCCAGTACTTC. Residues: CASSETSGRWETQYF.

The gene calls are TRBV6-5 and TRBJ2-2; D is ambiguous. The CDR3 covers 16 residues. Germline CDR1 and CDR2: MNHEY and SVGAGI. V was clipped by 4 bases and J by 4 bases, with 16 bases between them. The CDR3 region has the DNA TGTGCCAGCAGTTTGAAGGAGAGTTTCGGCACCGGGGAGCTGTTTTTT. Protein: CASSLKESFGTGELFF.

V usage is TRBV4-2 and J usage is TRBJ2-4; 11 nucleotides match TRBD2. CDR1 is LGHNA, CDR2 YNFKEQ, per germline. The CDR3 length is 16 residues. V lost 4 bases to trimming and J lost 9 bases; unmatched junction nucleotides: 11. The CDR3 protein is CASSPLTSGIDLIQYF. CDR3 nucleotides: TGTGCCAGCAGCCCCCTGACTAGCGGGATCGATCTCATTCAGTACTTC.

The CDR3 loop is CATSYSGVGGYTF. Written as DNA, the CDR3 is TGTGCCACCTCTTACTCGGGAGTCGGTGGCTACACCTTC. The chain employs TRBV28 and TRBJ1-2; D remains ambiguous. CDR1 and CDR2 (germline): MDHEN, SYDVKM. V was cut by 10 bases and J by 7 bases, with 19 bases left in between. The CDR3 loop spans 13 amino acids.

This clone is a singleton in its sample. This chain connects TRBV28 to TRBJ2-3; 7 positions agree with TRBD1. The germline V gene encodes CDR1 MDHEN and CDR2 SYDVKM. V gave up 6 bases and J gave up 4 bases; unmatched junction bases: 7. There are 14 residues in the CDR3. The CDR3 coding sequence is TGTGCCAGCAGGGCACCGACAGGGTCAGATACGCAGTATTTT. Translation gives CASRAPTGSDTQYF. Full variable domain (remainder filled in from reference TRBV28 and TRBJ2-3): DVKVTQSSRYLVKRTGEKVFLECVQDMDHENMFWYRQDPGLGLRLIYFSYDVKMKEKGDIPEGYSVSREKKERFSLILESASTNQTSMYLCASRAPTGSDTQYFGPGTRLTVL.

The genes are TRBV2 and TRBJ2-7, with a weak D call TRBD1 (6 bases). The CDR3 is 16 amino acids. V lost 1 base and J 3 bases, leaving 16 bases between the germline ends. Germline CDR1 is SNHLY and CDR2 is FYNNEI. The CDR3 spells CASSEDLLGQIYEQYF. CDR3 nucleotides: TGTGCCAGCAGTGAAGACCTACTAGGACAGATCTACGAGCAGTACTTC.

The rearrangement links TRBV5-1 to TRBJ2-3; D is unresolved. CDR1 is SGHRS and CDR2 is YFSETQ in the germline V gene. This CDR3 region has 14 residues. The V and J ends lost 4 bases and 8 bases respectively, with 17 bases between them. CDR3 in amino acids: CASSPGQDVRTQYF. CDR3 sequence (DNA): TGCGCCAGCAGCCCGGGTCAAGACGTCCGTACGCAGTATTTT.

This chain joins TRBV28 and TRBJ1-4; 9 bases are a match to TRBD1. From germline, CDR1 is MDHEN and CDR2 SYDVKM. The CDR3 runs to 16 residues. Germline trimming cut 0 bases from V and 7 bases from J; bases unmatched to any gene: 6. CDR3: CASSLWGQGSFEKLFF. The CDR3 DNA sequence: TGTGCCAGCAGTTTATGGGGACAGGGAAGTTTTGAAAAACTGTTTTTT.